The 27 T cell receptor beta chains in this list originate from one sample, sequenced in a study of shared clonotypes between healthy human individuals (dated by TCRdb to the early 2020s). Library preparation employed the immunoSEQ multiplex PCR assay. TCRdb stores this immuneACCESS table with in-frame sequences only. Part of the clones is absent; in the studies checked, under half of the shortfall reflects unresolved V genes, and no reason is known for the rest. A total of over 2 million clones appear in this sample, about 94% of them only once. The leading ten clones occupy roughly 1% of the sample. CD8 naive samples consisted of CD45RO-negative cells that were positively selected for CCR7, yielding a CD45RA+CCR7+ population without TemRA cells. Source material: naive CD8+ T cells sorted from blood. The cell subset or site label here, explained by the study, means: CD45RA+CCR7+. These receptors came from a man younger than 35 in good health.

V and J are TRBV6-6 and TRBJ1-2; a possible D gene is TRBD1 (6 bases). The CDR3 has 12 residues. The ends were cut back, 6 bases at V and 6 bases at J, with 11 bases in the middle. Looked up from germline, CDR1 is MNHNY and CDR2 is SVGAGI (reference sequence). CDR3 sequence (DNA): TGTGCCAGCAGCCACAGGGCGGATGGCTACACCTTC. Its protein product is CASSHRADGYTF.

J is TRBJ2-7 and V is TRBV5-1; 7 bases fit TRBD1. The CDR3 totals 17 residues. Germline V gives CDR1 SGHRS, CDR2 YFSETQ. The V segment lost 5 bases and the J segment 5 bases; nucleotides outside the gene matches: 19. The CDR3 coding sequence is TGCGCCAGCAGGACCCCCGCGGATATGAGGGGGCCTGACGAGCAGTACTTC. Translating gives CASRTPADMRGPDEQYF.

V and J are TRBV19 and TRBJ2-7; 13 positions agree with TRBD2. With 5 bases clipped from V and 3 bases from J, the junction kept 4 bases outside the gene matches. Germline CDR1 reads LNHDA; CDR2 reads SQIVND (reference sequence). The CDR3 has 15 amino acids. CDR3 bases: TGTGCCAGTAGTCCGTGGACTAGCGGGGGCTACGAGCAGTACTTC. Encoded protein: CASSPWTSGGYEQYF. Supplemented by reference TRBV19 and TRBJ2-7, the full variable domain reads DGGITQSPKYLFRKEGQNVTLSCEQNLNHDAMYWYRQDPGQGLRLIYYSQIVNDFQKGDIAEGYSVSREKKESFPLTVTSAQKNPTAFYLCASSPWTSGGYEQYFGPGTRLTVT.

V gene TRBV9 combines with J gene TRBJ2-2; 11 bases fit TRBD2. V lost 2 bases, J lost 3 bases, and 9 bases stayed unmatched. The germline CDR1 and CDR2 sequences are SGDLS and YYNGEE. The CDR3 sequence is 18 residues long. CDR3 in amino acids: CASSVPFPGLADTGELFF. CDR3 in DNA: TGTGCCAGCAGCGTTCCGTTCCCGGGACTAGCGGACACCGGGGAGCTGTTTTTT.

The chain joins TRBV28 to TRBJ2-7; D is ambiguous. The germline gives CDR1 MDHEN, CDR2 SYDVKM. This CDR3 contains 11 residues. V dropped 2 bases and J dropped 5 bases, with 4 bases sitting between them. The CDR3 sequence is CASSLTHEQYF. The CDR3, as DNA: TGTGCCAGCAGTTTAACGCACGAGCAGTACTTC.

The chain is built from TRBV6-1 and TRBJ2-1; D is unresolved. This CDR3 comprises 15 residues. V was cut by 7 bases and J by 0 bases, with 13 bases left in between. Germline V gene lookup returns CDR1 MNHNS and CDR2 SASEGT. Here the CDR3 DNA reads TGTGCCAGCAACCAACGGGCTAGCTCCTACAATGAGCAGTTCTTC. As protein: CASNQRASSYNEQFF.

The rearrangement links TRBV2 to TRBJ2-3; 10 bases match TRBD2. The CDR3 extends over 15 amino acids. Germline V gene lookup returns CDR1 SNHLY and CDR2 FYNNEI. Unmatched junction bases numbered 8, after V lost 8 bases and J lost 3 bases. In nucleotides, the CDR3 is TGTGCCAGCGCCAAAGCGGGGGGGCTGACAGATACGCAGTATTTT. This sequence encodes CASAKAGGLTDTQYF.

J is TRBJ2-7 and V is TRBV5-6; unclear D gene. The V end lost 5 bases, the J end lost 3 bases, and 12 bases lay between the germline ends. The CDR3 spans 13 residues. Germline values: CDR1 SGHDT, CDR2 YYEEEE. CDR3 DNA sequence: TGTGCCAGCAGAGAAGACCCCGACTACGAGCAGTACTTC. Translating gives CASREDPDYEQYF.

The J gene is TRBJ2-1, the V gene TRBV15; perhaps D is TRBD1 or TRBD2 (5 bases each). Trimming removed 1 base at V and 7 bases at J, with 14 bases between. The CDR3 is 15 residues long. From germline, CDR1 is LNHNV and CDR2 YYDKDF (reference sequence). The CDR3 loop reads CATSRVSEGPNEQFF. CDR3 nucleotide sequence: TGTGCCACCAGCAGAGTCTCAGAGGGACCTAATGAGCAGTTCTTC.

The sample holds one count of this clone. V and J are TRBV27 and TRBJ2-7; 9 nucleotides align to TRBD2. V lost 5 bases and J lost 2; bases outside the gene matches: 10. The CDR3 sequence is 16 residues long. Germline-derived CDR1 and CDR2 are MNHEY and SMNVEV (reference sequence). CDR3: CASSPPRASGAYEQYF. In nucleotides, the CDR3 is TGTGCCAGCAGTCCACCAAGGGCTAGCGGGGCCTACGAGCAGTACTTC.

V and J are TRBV6-5 and TRBJ2-2; D may be TRBD2 (6 bases). Per the germline V gene, CDR1 is MNHEY and CDR2 is SVGAGI. V was trimmed by 4 bases and J by 4 bases, leaving 7 bases between them. The CDR3 runs to 13 residues. The CDR3 region has the DNA TGTGCCAGCAGTTCGACTAGCACCGGGGAGCTGTTTTTT. The encoded protein is CASSSTSTGELFF.

This clone was counted once. The rearrangement uses TRBV11-2 and TRBJ1-1; 7 nucleotides match TRBD1. V shed 5 bases, J shed 6 bases, and the junction held 12 bases outside the gene matches. CDR1 and CDR2 from the germline V gene are SGHAT and FQNNGV. CDR3 size: 15 residues. The CDR3 reads CASSTRDRGSAEAFF. DNA for the CDR3: TGTGCCAGCAGCACGAGGGACAGAGGGTCCGCTGAAGCTTTCTTT.

Only one count was recorded for this clone. The CDR3 is CASSYSRGLPTGELFF. CDR3 DNA: TGTGCCAGCAGTTACTCCAGGGGGCTGCCCACCGGGGAGCTGTTTTTT. The rearrangement links TRBV6-6 to TRBJ2-2, with TRBD1 matching over 8 bases. Germline loops: CDR1 MNHNY, CDR2 SVGAGI (reference sequence). The CDR3 is made up of 16 amino acids. The trim removed 0 bases at V and 4 bases at J, leaving 4 bases unmatched.

V and J are TRBV4-3 and TRBJ2-1; D call uncertain. This CDR3 has 11 amino acids. The ends were cut back, 0 bases at V and 10 bases at J, with 4 bases in the middle. Germline CDR1 reads LGHNA; CDR2 reads YSLEER. DNA of the CDR3: TGCGCCAGCAGCCAAGAAAAAGAGCAGTTCTTC. Translation gives CASSQEKEQFF.

V is TRBV28 and J is TRBJ1-2, with unresolved D. Between the trimmed V and J ends, which lost 4 bases and 3 bases, there was a span of 9 bases. CDR1 is MDHEN and CDR2 is SYDVKM in the germline V gene. The CDR3 length is 13 residues. The CDR3 coding sequence is TGTGCCAGCAGTTCCCGGACCTACTATGGCTACACCTTC. Protein product: CASSSRTYYGYTF.

The chain recombines TRBV7-9 with TRBJ1-2; D is undetermined. Trimming removed 0 bases from V and 4 bases from J, with 9 bases in between. The CDR3 is made up of 14 amino acids. Germline-derived CDR1 and CDR2 are SEHNR and FQNEAQ (reference sequence). CDR3 nucleotide sequence: TGTGCCAGCAGCTTAGCAGGACTCCTCTATGGCTACACCTTC. Protein sequence: CASSLAGLLYGYTF.

This clone was observed a single time. The rearrangement joins TRBV30 to TRBJ2-5; D gene unclear. The CDR3 is 13 amino acids. Germline values: CDR1 GTSNPN, CDR2 SVGIG (reference sequence). V lost 8 bases and J 2 bases, leaving 15 bases between the germline ends. CDR3 sequence reads: CAGELAGQETQYF. The CDR3 DNA reads TGTGCCGGAGAATTGGCAGGTCAAGAGACCCAGTACTTC.

The CDR3 sequence: CASSFSGGQRTYEQYF. The DNA for the CDR3 is TGTGCCAGCAGTTTCTCCGGAGGGCAGAGGACCTACGAGCAGTACTTC. This chain joins TRBV27 and TRBJ2-7, with D possibly matching TRBD2 (6 bases). In germline, CDR1 is MNHEY, CDR2 SMNVEV (reference sequence). Trimming removed 3 bases from V and 2 bases from J, with 17 bases in between. The CDR3 has 16 residues.

This rearrangement joins TRBV29-1 to TRBJ2-2; 7 nucleotides align to TRBD1. The CDR3 covers 15 residues. The germline V gene encodes CDR1 SQVTM and CDR2 ANQGSEA. Losses at the gene ends were 5 bases for V and 1 base for J; bases not matched to a gene: 7. CDR3: CSVLGGPQNTGELFF. The DNA of the CDR3 is TGCAGCGTTCTAGGGGGCCCTCAGAACACCGGGGAGCTGTTTTTT.

The rearrangement links TRBV6-1 to TRBJ2-3; unclear D gene. This CDR3 is built from 16 residues. CDR1 is MNHNS and CDR2 is SASEGT in the germline V gene. With 2 bases removed from V and 0 bases from J, the gap between germline ends came to 12 bases. The CDR3 nucleotides are TGTGCCAGCAGTGAATACGGTCGGGCTAGCACAGATACGCAGTATTTT. Residues: CASSEYGRASTDTQYF.

The gene calls are TRBV10-3 and TRBJ2-7; D gene ambiguous. Germline lookup yields CDR1 ENHRY and CDR2 SYGVKD. V lost 0 bases to trimming and J lost 2 bases, with 8 bases between them. The CDR3 sequence is 14 residues long. The CDR3 spells CAISESTATYEQYF. CDR3 bases: TGTGCCATCAGTGAGTCGACGGCTACCTACGAGCAGTACTTC.

The CDR3 region has the DNA TGTGCCAGCAGTCTTCGGACAGGGGGCGCTCATTATGGCTACACCTTC. Its protein is CASSLRTGGAHYGYTF. The chain combines TRBV28 with TRBJ1-2; 11 nucleotides match TRBD1. V trimming: 5 bases; J trimming: 5 bases; junction bases outside the gene matches: 10. The germline gives CDR1 MDHEN, CDR2 SYDVKM. The CDR3 runs to 16 residues.

The chain carries TRBV2 and TRBJ2-1; D possibly corresponds to TRBD1 (6 bases). The CDR3 covers 15 residues. V was cut by 8 bases and J by 4 bases, with 18 bases left in between. Germline CDR1 SNHLY, CDR2 FYNNEI. The CDR3 sequence: CASSTDSDSYNEQFF. The DNA for the CDR3 is TGTGCCAGCTCCACGGACAGCGATAGTTACAATGAGCAGTTCTTC.

The chain has TRBV5-8 and TRBJ2-3, with D uncertain. CDR1 is SGHTS, CDR2 YDEGEE, per germline. Trimming left V 4 bases short and J 6 bases short, with 6 bases between. The CDR3 totals 11 residues. The CDR3 region has the DNA TGTGCCAGCAGCCCGATTGATACGCAGTATTTT. Its protein is CASSPIDTQYF.

The chain uses TRBV11-2 and TRBJ2-4; 8 bases line up with TRBD1. The CDR3 runs to 14 residues. CDR1 SGHAT and CDR2 FQNNGV come from the germline V gene. J lost 5 bases, V lost 5 bases, and 5 bases had no gene match. CDR3: CASSPSTGENIQYF. The CDR3 region has the DNA TGTGCCAGCAGCCCTTCGACAGGGGAAAACATTCAGTACTTC.

The chain combines TRBV2 with TRBJ1-2; D gene ambiguous. The CDR3 length is 14 residues. Germline V gene sequence: CDR1 SNHLY, CDR2 FYNNEI. V was trimmed by 10 bases and J by 13 bases, leaving 28 bases between them. The CDR3 sequence: CATYFLPETTGATF. DNA for the CDR3: TGTGCCACCTACTTTCTGCCAGAAACCACCGGTGCCACCTTC.

The chain is built from TRBV29-1 and TRBJ1-1, with D perhaps TRBD1 (5 bases). There are 15 residues in the CDR3. CDR1 and CDR2 (germline): SQVTM, ANQGSEA. V was clipped by 4 bases and J by 0 bases, with 15 bases between them. This chain's CDR3 is CSVAVPPGMNTEAFF. In DNA, the CDR3 is TGCAGCGTTGCAGTTCCGCCAGGGATGAACACTGAAGCTTTCTTT.